A selection of T cell receptor beta chains follows, all from one sample in a study of siplizumab effects on memory and regulatory T cells. Clones were sequenced by immunoSEQ multiplex PCR, and TCRdb holds only the in-frame ones, with some missing. The sample contains about 50,000 clones, over 75% of which appear only once. The sequenced sample consisted of naive CD8+ T cells sorted from blood. These receptors all stem from a human donor in good health. The CDR3 runs from the conserved cysteine through the conserved F or W. A D gene is named only where the DNA matches it firmly. Clone size is given for some rows only: seen once, a few or many times, or a class if the clone is expanded.

j_gene,v_gene,d_gene,abundance,CDR3aa,CDR3nt
TRBJ2-5,TRBV15,.,.,CATSRGVAQQETQYF,TGTGCCACCAGCAGAGGAGTAGCACAGCAAGAGACCCAGTACTTC
TRBJ1-1,TRBV5-6,.,.,CASSPNTEAFF,TGTGCCAGCAGCCCGAACACTGAAGCTTTCTTT
TRBJ2-1,TRBV29-1,.,.,CSVEGSQSRSYNEQFF,TGCAGCGTTGAAGGAAGTCAATCGCGTTCCTACAATGAGCAGTTCTTC
TRBJ1-4,TRBV19,.,.,CASSYSGYEKLFF,TGTGCCAGTAGTTACTCCGGCTATGAAAAACTGTTTTTT
TRBJ2-7,TRBV5-6,.,once,CASSLAQVSSYEQYF,TGTGCCAGCAGCTTGGCCCAGGTAAGCTCCTACGAGCAGTACTTC
TRBJ1-5,TRBV28,.,once,CASSPDSGPYQPQHF,TGTGCCAGCAGTCCGGATTCAGGCCCGTATCAGCCCCAGCATTTT
TRBJ2-1,TRBV2,TRBD2,.,CASSLLGLAGGTYNEQFF,TGTGCCAGCAGCTTACTTGGACTAGCGGGAGGCACCTACAATGAGCAGTTCTTC
TRBJ1-6,TRBV19,.,few,CASSIGPPYLPLHF,TGTGCCAGTAGTATCGGACCGCCATACTTACCCCTCCACTTT
TRBJ2-5,TRBV6-5,.,.,CASSYLNTGNQETQYF,TGTGCCAGCAGTTACTTAAACACAGGGAACCAAGAGACCCAGTACTTC
TRBJ1-1,TRBV7-8,.,.,CASSFGVGVNTEAFF,TGTGCCAGCAGCTTCGGGGTAGGAGTGAACACTGAAGCTTTCTTT
TRBJ2-1,TRBV12-5,.,.,CASGLVGAGTEQFF,TGTGCTAGTGGTTTGGTAGGCGCCGGGACGGAGCAGTTCTTC
TRBJ1-1,TRBV9,.,.,CASSVVAGRDTEAFF,TGTGCCAGCAGCGTAGTGGCAGGGAGGGACACTGAAGCTTTCTTT
TRBJ1-6,TRBV19,TRBD1,.,CASGTGGRSYNSPLHF,TGTGCCAGTGGCACAGGGGGCAGATCCTATAATTCACCCCTCCACTTT
TRBJ2-7,TRBV5-6,TRBD1,.,CASSLRDSRSYEQYF,TGTGCCAGCAGCCTCCGGGACAGCCGCTCCTACGAGCAGTACTTC
TRBJ2-1,TRBV19,.,.,CASREDAYNEQFF,TGTGCCAGCCGCGAGGACGCATACAATGAGCAGTTCTTC
TRBJ1-5,TRBV6-4,.,.,CASSYPGEGINQPQHF,TGTGCCAGCAGTTACCCAGGTGAGGGGATCAATCAGCCCCAACATTTT
TRBJ1-2,TRBV29-1,.,.,CSANSNYGYTF,TGCAGCGCTAACTCTAACTATGGCTACACCTTC
TRBJ2-7,TRBV2,TRBD1,.,CAITHWGDRDIYEQYF,TGTGCCATCACGCATTGGGGGGACAGGGATATCTACGAGCAGTACTTC
TRBJ2-1,TRBV7-3,.,.,CASSLSVGNEQFF,TGTGCCAGCAGCTTAAGTGTAGGCAATGAGCAGTTCTTC
TRBJ2-7,TRBV27,TRBD1,.,CASSQNRGAYEQYF,TGTGCCAGCAGTCAGAACAGGGGGGCCTACGAGCAGTACTTC
TRBJ2-3,TRBV27,TRBD2,.,CASSTLGLAGAKADTQYF,TGTGCCAGCAGTACGCTCGGGCTAGCGGGAGCGAAGGCAGATACGCAGTATTTT
TRBJ1-2,TRBV13,.,.,CASSLGAGYTF,TGTGCCAGCAGCTTAGGAGCGGGCTACACCTTC
TRBJ1-2,TRBV9,.,.,CASSVEGSGYTF,TGTGCCAGCAGCGTAGAAGGGTCTGGCTACACCTTC
TRBJ1-5,TRBV2,.,.,CASRPSENQPQHF,TGTGCCAGCAGGCCCTCCGAAAATCAGCCCCAGCATTTT
TRBJ2-7,TRBV5-1,TRBD1,.,CASSLTGGYYEQYF,TGCGCCAGCAGCTTGACAGGGGGCTACTACGAGCAGTACTTC
TRBJ1-5,TRBV5-6,.,once,CASSAGTYSNQPQHF,TGTGCCAGCAGCGCCGGGACCTATAGCAATCAGCCCCAGCATTTT
TRBJ1-1,TRBV7-9,.,.,CASSPGLRGTEAFF,TGTGCCAGCAGCCCAGGGTTGAGGGGCACTGAAGCTTTCTTT
TRBJ1-2,TRBV10-3,.,.,CAILSDTYYGYTF,TGTGCCATCCTCTCCGACACCTACTATGGCTACACCTTC
TRBJ1-1,TRBV29-1,.,.,CSGSMNTEAFF,TGCAGCGGCAGTATGAACACTGAAGCTTTCTTT
TRBJ2-1,TRBV4-1,TRBD2,.,CASSLSGSSYNEQFF,TGCGCCAGCAGCCTTAGCGGGAGCTCCTACAATGAGCAGTTCTTC
TRBJ2-2,TRBV11-3,TRBD2,.,CASSLSRFFTSGENTGELFF,TGTGCCAGCAGCTTATCCCGGTTCTTCACTAGCGGGGAGAACACCGGGGAGCTGTTTTTT
TRBJ2-1,TRBV11-1,TRBD2,.,CASSPTLASGGNEQFF,TGTGCCAGCAGCCCCACACTGGCTAGCGGGGGAAATGAGCAGTTCTTC
TRBJ1-3,TRBV27,TRBD1,.,CASSLTGGSLLPGNTIYF,TGTGCCAGCAGTTTAACAGGGGGATCCTTGTTGCCTGGAAACACCATATATTTT
TRBJ2-5,TRBV27,.,.,CASSLNTQETQYF,TGTGCCAGCAGTTTAAATACTCAAGAGACCCAGTACTTC
TRBJ2-1,TRBV11-2,.,.,CASSLQYNEQFF,TGTGCCAGCAGCTTACAATACAATGAGCAGTTCTTC
TRBJ2-1,TRBV27,.,.,CASSLINNEQFF,TGTGCCAGCAGCCTTATAAACAATGAGCAGTTCTTC
TRBJ2-7,TRBV6-5,TRBD2,.,CASSYGRATYEQYF,TGTGCCAGCAGTTATGGGAGGGCCACCTACGAGCAGTACTTC
TRBJ2-7,TRBV5-1,TRBD1,.,CASSQGQSRDEQYF,TGCGCCAGCAGCCAGGGACAGAGTCGCGACGAGCAGTACTTC
TRBJ2-5,TRBV18,.,.,CASSPRDNWETQYF,TGTGCCAGCTCACCACGGGACAACTGGGAGACCCAGTACTTC